The entry below describes one TCR beta chain. This sample is part of a study of blood T cell repertoires in COVID-19. The CDR3 totals 14 residues. The germline gives CDR1 ENHRY, CDR2 SYGVKD. The V and J ends lost 0 bases and 6 bases, in that order; junction bases with no gene match: 3. Data came from immunoSEQ multiplex PCR; TCRdb stores just in-frame clones and leaves some out. This sample carries 55,000 to 80,000 clones, approximately 91% of them seen once, and the ten largest clones take less than 2%. The sequence came from a human donor in a cohort sampled during active COVID-19. The specimen sequenced was peripheral blood. This chain joins TRBV10-3 and TRBJ1-1; TRBD1 matches 8 bases. The CDR3 nucleotides are TGTGCCATCAGTGAGTCTTGGACAGGGCCTGAAGCTTTCTTT. Amino acids: CAISESWTGPEAFF.